The next 29 T cell receptor beta chains were all read from a single sample in a study of STAT5B mutations in CD4+ large granular lymphocyte leukemia. The method was immunoSEQ multiplex PCR; TCRdb's version includes in-frame clones alone and lacks a portion of them. This sample has 30,000 to 40,000 clones, with 65% to 90% found just once. The material sequenced was CD4+ T cells from blood buffy coats. The receptor source for this set is a human donor in good health.

V usage is TRBV15 and J usage is TRBJ2-3; the D call may be TRBD1 or TRBD2 (6 bases each). Trimming took off 0 bases at V and 5 bases at J, with 9 bases between the two ends. Germline loops: CDR1 LNHNV, CDR2 YYDKDF (reference sequence). The CDR3 is 14 residues long. CDR3 in DNA: TGTGCCACCAGCAGAGACAGGGGAGGAGATACGCAGTATTTT. Its translation is CATSRDRGGDTQYF. Filled out from reference TRBV15 and TRBJ2-3, the complete variable domain reads DAMVIQNPRYQVTQFGKPVTLSCSQTLNHNVMYWYQQKSSQAPKLLFHYYDKDFNNEADTPDNFQSRRPNTSFCFLDIRSPGLGDTAMYLCATSRDRGGDTQYFGPGTRLTVL.

The chain links TRBV28 to TRBJ1-1; D is unclear. Germline V CDR1 and CDR2: MDHEN, SYDVKM. The CDR3 covers 11 residues. Trimming left V 5 bases short and J 8 bases short, with 9 bases between. CDR3 in amino acids: CASSPLKEAFF. The CDR3 DNA is TGTGCCAGCAGTCCCCTAAAGGAAGCTTTCTTT.

In its sample, this clone was seen a few times. J is TRBJ1-2 and V is TRBV14; the match to TRBD1 covers 8 bases. Germline V lookup: CDR1 SGHDN, CDR2 FVKESK. This CDR3 contains 17 residues. The V segment lost 3 bases and the J segment 2 bases; nucleotides outside the gene matches: 11. CDR3 bases: TGTGCCAGCAGCCAGGAGACAGGGGCTGGGAGAAACTATGGCTACACCTTC. Protein product: CASSQETGAGRNYGYTF.

The rearrangement uses TRBV11-2 and TRBJ1-1, with D unclear. V dropped 1 base and J dropped 3 bases, with 15 bases sitting between them. Germline CDR1 is SGHAT and CDR2 is FQNNGV. There are 16 residues in the CDR3. The CDR3 nucleotides are TGTGCCAGCAGCTTAGCCCCCCCAGGTACATACACTGAAGCTTTCTTT. Its protein product is CASSLAPPGTYTEAFF.

This chain joins TRBV18 and TRBJ1-1; the D is unclear. V was clipped by 0 bases and J by 2 bases, with 7 bases between them. The CDR3 is 14 amino acids. Germline V gives CDR1 KGHSH, CDR2 LQKENI. In DNA form, the CDR3 reads TGTGCCAGCTCACCACCGGTTGCTAACACTGAAGCTTTCTTT. This gives the protein CASSPPVANTEAFF.

The chain employs TRBV27 and TRBJ1-6, with D possibly TRBD1 on 5 matching bases. Germline values: CDR1 MNHEY, CDR2 SMNVEV (reference sequence). V was cut by 5 bases and J by 0 bases, with 14 bases left in between. This CDR3 comprises 17 residues. This chain's CDR3 is CASSQGRSSSYNSPLHF. CDR3 in DNA: TGTGCCAGCAGTCAGGGACGTTCAAGCTCCTATAATTCACCCCTCCACTTT.

This clone was seen a single time. The V gene is TRBV7-3, the J gene TRBJ2-1; TRBD2 is a possible D gene (7 bases). The V end lost 4 bases, the J end lost 7 bases, and 20 bases lay between the germline ends. Germline assignment: CDR1 SGHTA and CDR2 FQGTGA. This CDR3 region has 16 residues. CDR3 sequence: CASSSMGGALGNEQFF. The CDR3 nucleotides are TGTGCCAGCAGCTCAATGGGGGGGGCTTTAGGGAATGAGCAGTTCTTC.

The rearrangement links TRBV6-5 to TRBJ2-3; unclear D gene. The germline V gene encodes CDR1 MNHEY and CDR2 SVGAGI. Trimming removed 5 bases from V and 2 bases from J, with 14 bases in between. This CDR3 region has 15 residues. In nucleotides, the CDR3 is TGTGCCAGCAGTCTTTCGTACAGAGACACAGATACGCAGTATTTT. Encoded protein: CASSLSYRDTDTQYF.

This sequence joins TRBV10-1 and TRBJ1-3, with D perhaps TRBD1 (6 bases). The length of the CDR3 is 14 residues. The V end lost 7 bases, the J end lost 2 bases, and 12 bases lay between the germline ends. Germline V CDR1 and CDR2: WNHNN, SYGVQD (reference sequence). CDR3: CASTAGTTGNTIYF. The DNA for the CDR3 is TGCGCCAGCACCGCCGGGACAACTGGAAACACCATATATTTT.

This clone has a single count. The chain uses TRBV28 and TRBJ1-2, with unresolved D. Between the trimmed V and J ends, which lost 8 bases and 2 bases, there was a span of 12 bases. The CDR3 runs 13 residues. The germline CDR1 and CDR2 sequences are MDHEN and SYDVKM. CDR3 in amino acids: CASLTAINYGYTF. The CDR3 DNA is TGTGCCAGCCTAACAGCTATAAACTATGGCTACACCTTC.

There are a few counts of this clone. V gene TRBV2 combines with J gene TRBJ2-7, with TRBD2 matching over 7 bases. Germline CDR1 and CDR2: SNHLY and FYNNEI. Trimming at V came to 0 bases and at J to 2 bases, leaving 1 base not matched to a gene. This CDR3 spans 14 amino acids. CDR3 protein: CASSEAGRAYEQYF. The CDR3, as DNA: TGTGCCAGCAGTGAAGCGGGGAGGGCCTACGAGCAGTACTTC.

The chain couples TRBV28 to TRBJ1-3; D is unresolved. V dropped 1 base and J dropped 12 bases, with 7 bases sitting between them. The length of the CDR3 is 11 residues. CDR1 MDHEN and CDR2 SYDVKM come from the germline V gene. The CDR3 loop reads CASSLYADIYF. In DNA, the CDR3 is TGTGCCAGCAGTTTATACGCGGACATATATTTT.

Written as DNA, the CDR3 is TGCGCCAGCAGCGGCGGACAGGGCCGACGAGAGACCCAGTACTTC. Its translation: CASSGGQGRRETQYF. The V gene is TRBV5-1, the J gene TRBJ2-5; 8 nucleotides align to TRBD1. Germline V gene sequence: CDR1 SGHRS, CDR2 YFSETQ. The CDR3 is made up of 15 amino acids. V was pared by 4 bases and J by 4 bases, with 9 bases of the junction left unmatched.

The V call is TRBV7-3, the J call TRBJ2-2; a possible D gene is TRBD1 (5 bases). Deletions cut 0 bases from V and 5 bases from J, with 19 bases between. The CDR3 is 18 amino acids. From germline, CDR1 is SGHTA and CDR2 FQGTGA. This CDR3 reads CASSLTAGGATSTGELFF. For the CDR3, the DNA is TGTGCCAGCAGCTTAACGGCCGGTGGGGCCACGAGTACCGGGGAGCTGTTTTTT.

This clone was seen a handful of times. The V gene is TRBV5-1, the J gene TRBJ1-1, with 9 bases lining up with TRBD1. CDR1 is SGHRS, CDR2 YFSETQ, per germline. Unmatched junction bases numbered 6, after V lost 5 bases and J lost 4 bases. The CDR3 sequence is 14 residues long. CDR3 residues: CASRSGTGTTEAFF. The CDR3 bases are TGCGCCAGCAGATCCGGGACAGGGACCACTGAAGCTTTCTTT.

The rearrangement links TRBV6-5 to TRBJ2-3, with 8 nucleotides matching TRBD1. Germline values: CDR1 MNHEY, CDR2 SVGAGI. J gave up 4 bases and V 7 bases, and 10 bases lay outside the gene matches. CDR3 size: 15 residues. Here the CDR3 DNA reads TGTGCCAGCAAAATGGACAGGGTTAGGGCAGATACGCAGTATTTT. It encodes CASKMDRVRADTQYF.

The rearrangement joins TRBV7-7 to TRBJ2-3; weak D call: TRBD2 (5 bases). Germline-derived CDR1 and CDR2 are SSHAT and FNYEAQ (reference sequence). V shed 5 bases and J shed 0 bases, with 9 bases lying between them. This CDR3 spans 14 amino acids. CDR3 DNA sequence: TGTGCCAGCAGCCTCGGGGTTAGCACAGATACGCAGTATTTT. It translates to CASSLGVSTDTQYF.

This sequence joins TRBV11-2 and TRBJ2-7; D is undetermined. The CDR3 consists of 12 residues. Germline lookup yields CDR1 SGHAT and CDR2 FQNNGV. Deletions cut 1 base from V and 3 bases from J, with 4 bases between. The CDR3 loop is CASSLAGYEQYF. DNA for the CDR3: TGTGCCAGCAGCTTAGCCGGCTACGAGCAGTACTTC.

The rearrangement links TRBV6-4 to TRBJ2-1; 14 nucleotides line up with TRBD2. V shed 8 bases, J shed 9 bases, and the junction held 6 bases outside the gene matches. The germline V gene has CDR1 MRHNA and CDR2 SNTAGT. This CDR3 spans 14 amino acids. The CDR3 DNA reads TGTGCCAGCCAGGGACTAGCGGGAGTGGGTGAGCAGTTCTTC. Amino acids: CASQGLAGVGEQFF.

The chain is built from TRBV2 and TRBJ2-5; a weak D match, TRBD2 (5 bases). The germline V gene has CDR1 SNHLY and CDR2 FYNNEI. The CDR3 spans 11 residues. Trimming cost V 8 bases and J 5 bases, with 9 bases left between them. The CDR3 sequence is CASGRGETQYF. In nucleotides, the CDR3 is TGTGCCAGCGGGCGAGGGGAGACCCAGTACTTC.

The chain is built from TRBV9 and TRBJ2-4, with a weak D call TRBD2 (5 bases). V shed 0 bases and J shed 0 bases, with 19 bases lying between them. The CDR3 has 19 residues. The germline V gene has CDR1 SGDLS and CDR2 YYNGEE. In nucleotides, the CDR3 is TGTGCCAGCAGCGTAGAGGACGGGGTGGCACAGTTAGCCAAAAACATTCAGTACTTC. It translates to CASSVEDGVAQLAKNIQYF.

The gene calls are TRBV6-6 and TRBJ1-5, with D possibly being TRBD1 (6 bases). CDR1 is MNHNY, CDR2 SVGAGI, per germline (reference sequence). V lost 3 bases to trimming and J lost 6 bases, with 15 bases between them. CDR3 length: 15 amino acids. Written as DNA, the CDR3 is TGTGCCAGCAGTTATACCGGGGGCGGTGTTCAGCCCCAGCATTTT. Translated, it gives CASSYTGGGVQPQHF.

The chain joins TRBV11-2 to TRBJ2-1; 9 bases are shared with TRBD2. J was trimmed by 0 bases and V by 1 base; bases with no gene match: 4. CDR3 length: 17 residues. Germline CDR1 SGHAT, CDR2 FQNNGV. The CDR3 sequence is CASSLAAGGSSYNEQFF. The CDR3 DNA sequence: TGTGCCAGCAGCTTAGCAGCGGGGGGTAGCTCCTACAATGAGCAGTTCTTC.

The rearrangement joins TRBV11-1 to TRBJ2-6; D gene uncertain. With 1 base removed from V and 0 bases from J, the gap between germline ends came to 4 bases. Per germline, CDR1 SGHAT and CDR2 FQDESV (reference sequence). The CDR3 runs to 15 residues. Written as DNA, the CDR3 is TGTGCCAGCAGCTTAGGACCCTCTGGGGCCAACGTCCTGACTTTC. Its protein product is CASSLGPSGANVLTF.

The gene calls are TRBV9 and TRBJ2-3; 7 bases are a match to TRBD2. The CDR3 extends over 13 amino acids. CDR1 and CDR2 (germline): SGDLS, YYNGEE. J was trimmed by 4 bases and V by 4 bases; bases with no gene match: 3. This CDR3 is CASSRDYSDTQYF. The CDR3 bases are TGTGCCAGCAGCCGGGACTATTCAGATACGCAGTATTTT.

The chain recombines TRBV6-6 with TRBJ2-2; tentatively, D is TRBD2 (5 bases). The CDR3 is 14 residues long. Germline loops: CDR1 MNHNY, CDR2 SVGAGI (reference sequence). Trimming pared 7 bases from V and 6 bases from J, leaving 15 bases between. The CDR3 sequence is CASTGDWGAGELFF. CDR3 coding DNA: TGTGCCAGCACCGGAGACTGGGGAGCCGGGGAGCTGTTTTTT.

The V and J genes are TRBV19 and TRBJ2-5; D is uncertain. This CDR3 comprises 13 residues. Germline CDR1 reads LNHDA; CDR2 reads SQIVND (reference sequence). V was pared by 10 bases and J by 0 bases, with 12 bases between. CDR3 region: CATSTQYQETQYF. CDR3 DNA sequence: TGTGCCACCTCGACACAGTACCAAGAGACCCAGTACTTC.

The chain employs TRBV19 and TRBJ2-7; D possibly corresponds to TRBD2 (6 bases). The CDR3 extends over 14 amino acids. From germline, CDR1 is LNHDA and CDR2 SQIVND (reference sequence). V was pared by 8 bases and J by 2 bases, with 16 bases between. The CDR3 nucleotides read TGTGCCAGTTCTCCCGGGACTCCAACCTACGAGCAGTACTTC. Amino acids: CASSPGTPTYEQYF.

V is TRBV28 and J is TRBJ1-5; 8 positions agree with TRBD1. The V gene's germline CDR1 is MDHEN and CDR2 SYDVKM. The V gene end was trimmed by 8 bases and the J gene end by 8 bases; junction bases not matched to a gene: 5. This CDR3 is 12 amino acids long. CDR3 sequence (DNA): TGTGCCAGCCAGGGGGCGAAGGAGCCCCAGCATTTT. It codes for CASQGAKEPQHF.